The 22 T cell receptor beta chains below were found in one sample sequenced in a study of Graves' ophthalmopathy and Graves' hyperthyroidism. RNA transcripts provided the template for amplifying TCR beta CDR3 regions. A first-round RT-PCR used HTBI primers, followed by a second-round multiplex PCR. Via MiXCR, TCRdb re-called the multiplex PCR reads, giving one row per CDR3 protein. The table records about 400,000 distinct CDR3 sequences, roughly 15% of them present only once. Sequencing was carried out using peripheral blood. These receptor sequences come from a woman aged 18-29 years with stable Graves' hyperthyroidism.

This clonotype was picked up many times. The genes are TRBV12-5 and TRBJ2-7, with D perhaps matching TRBD2 (6 bases). Germline V gene data show CDR1 as LGHNT and CDR2 as FRNRAP. V lost 0 bases to trimming and J lost 0 bases, with 9 bases between them. The CDR3 covers 15 residues. The CDR3 DNA follows: TGTGCTAGTGGTTTGGTGGGGGGAAGCTCCTACGAGCAGTACTTC. It specifies CASGLVGGSSYEQYF.

This clonotype has at least ten counts. The chain uses TRBV27 and TRBJ2-2; 10 nucleotides align to TRBD1. V trimming: 6 bases; J trimming: 7 bases; junction bases outside the gene matches: 17. The CDR3 consists of 18 residues. Germline CDR1 is MNHEY and CDR2 is SMNVEV (reference sequence). The CDR3 nucleotides read TGTGCCAGCAGCCGCACACCCTCGACAGGGGGCTATATCGGGGAGCTGTTTTTT. Amino acid sequence: CASSRTPSTGGYIGELFF.

In its sample, this clonotype was seen a few times. The chain combines TRBV4-1 with TRBJ1-5; D gene uncertain. V gave up 1 base and J gave up 6 bases, with 7 bases separating them. CDR1 is MGHRA, CDR2 YSYEKL, per germline. There are 13 residues in the CDR3. The chain's CDR3 is CASSQVSGQPQHF. The CDR3 bases are TGCGCCAGCAGCCAAGTCTCCGGTCAGCCCCAGCATTTT.

This clonotype was found a few times. Here the CDR3 reads CASRVGTETQYF. In DNA form, the CDR3 reads TGCGCCAGCAGGGTGGGGACGGAGACCCAGTACTTC. V gene TRBV5-1 combines with J gene TRBJ2-5; D may be TRBD1 or TRBD2 (5 bases each). CDR1 and CDR2 (germline): SGHRS, YFSETQ. With 5 bases removed from V and 5 bases from J, the gap between germline ends came to 10 bases. The CDR3 consists of 12 residues.

This clonotype was seen repeatedly, ten times or more. The chain combines TRBV6-2 or TRBV6-3 with TRBJ2-5; 7 positions match TRBD2. The CDR3 has 14 amino acids. Losses at the gene ends were 0 bases for V and 4 bases for J; bases not matched to a gene: 2. Germline CDR1 and CDR2: MNHEY and SVGEGT. The CDR3 DNA reads as TGTGCCAGCAGTTACTCCAGGGAGGGAGAGACCCAGTACTTC. The encoded protein is CASSYSREGETQYF.

This clonotype was observed a few times. A much larger clone sits a single nucleotide away, making a read error possible. CDR3 amino acids: CASGRTQYF. The CDR3 DNA is TGTGCCAGCGGGCGGACCCAGTACTTC. V gene TRBV7-2 combines with J gene TRBJ2-5, with unresolved D. V was trimmed by 8 bases and J by 7 bases, leaving 5 bases between them. The germline V gene encodes CDR1 SGHTA and CDR2 FQGNSA. The CDR3 spans 9 residues.

This clonotype showed up many times. The chain's CDR3 is CSVRTGMGSNQPQHF. CDR3 in DNA: TGCAGCGTGAGGACAGGCATGGGGAGCAATCAGCCCCAGCATTTT. This rearrangement joins TRBV29-1 to TRBJ1-5; 7 bases line up with TRBD1. Germline trimming cut 6 bases from V and 1 base from J; bases unmatched to any gene: 9. Per germline, CDR1 SQVTM and CDR2 ANQGSEA. The CDR3 is 15 amino acids. The entire variable domain, with the rest obtained from reference TRBV29-1 and TRBJ1-5, is as follows: SAVISQKPSRDICQRGTSLTIQCQVDSQVTMMFWYRQQPGQSLTLIATANQGSEATYESGFVIDKFPISRPNLTFSTLTVSNMSPEDSSIYLCSVRTGMGSNQPQHFGDGTRLSIL.

This clonotype occurred many times. This chain uses TRBV19 with TRBJ1-1; D not resolved. Germline V gene sequence: CDR1 LNHDA, CDR2 SQIVND (reference sequence). Trimming shortened V by 4 bases and J by 1 base, and 7 bases separated the two germline ends. The CDR3 has 13 residues. CDR3 amino acids: CASSTIPNTEAFF. CDR3 DNA sequence: TGTGCCAGTAGTACGATACCGAACACTGAAGCTTTCTTT.

This clonotype has ten or more counts. The chain has TRBV5-1 and TRBJ1-2, with D possibly matching TRBD1 (6 bases). V was shortened by 1 base and J by 8 bases, with 12 bases between the two germline ends. The CDR3 runs to 13 residues. Per germline, CDR1 SGHRS and CDR2 YFSETQ. DNA for the CDR3: TGCGCCAGCAGCTTGACGGGGGGCGGCGGCTACACCTTC. Translating gives CASSLTGGGGYTF.

In its sample, this clonotype was seen many times. The gene calls are TRBV12-3 or TRBV12-4 and TRBJ1-3; D unresolved. The CDR3 consists of 14 residues. V lost 5 bases to trimming and J lost 2 bases, with 10 bases between them. In nucleotides, the CDR3 is TGTGCCAGCAGTCGGATTGGGGCTGGAAACACCATATATTTT. Protein sequence: CASSRIGAGNTIYF.

The genes are TRBV4-2 and TRBJ2-7, with D unclear. CDR3 length: 17 amino acids. CDR1 is LGHNA, CDR2 YNFKEQ, per germline. The V end lost 4 bases, the J end lost 4 bases, and 23 bases lay between the germline ends. In nucleotides, the CDR3 is TGTGCCAGCAGCCGCGCCAGTAGTAGGCTACCCGTTTACGAGCAGTACTTC. Its translation is CASSRASSRLPVYEQYF.

This clonotype turned up a few times. This chain connects TRBV7-8 to TRBJ1-5; D is unresolved. V was trimmed by 5 bases and J by 4 bases, leaving 15 bases between them. This CDR3 contains 15 residues. CDR1 and CDR2 from the germline V gene are SGHVS and FQNEAQ. The CDR3 region has the DNA TGTGCCAGCAGCCCACGGCGGAGTCCTAATCAGCCCCAGCATTTT. Encoded protein: CASSPRRSPNQPQHF.

This clonotype was detected a few times. The chain employs TRBV4-1 and TRBJ1-2; D perhaps matches TRBD1 (6 bases). Germline values: CDR1 MGHRA, CDR2 YSYEKL. The V and J ends lost 4 bases and 8 bases respectively, with 14 bases between them. This CDR3 comprises 13 residues. The CDR3 region has the DNA TGCGCCAGCAGCCCCACCGGGGGCGGGGGCTACACCTTC. Encoded protein: CASSPTGGGGYTF.

This clonotype was seen many times. This chain uses TRBV6-1 with TRBJ2-7, with D tentatively TRBD1 (6 bases). Germline V gene lookup returns CDR1 MNHNS and CDR2 SASEGT. Trimming removed 5 bases from V and 3 bases from J, with 14 bases in between. The CDR3 spans 14 residues. Here the CDR3 reads CASSRTGLGYEQYF. DNA of the CDR3: TGTGCCAGCAGTCGCACAGGGTTGGGCTACGAGCAGTACTTC.

This clonotype was recorded at least ten times. The chain uses TRBV19 and TRBJ1-1, with D possibly being TRBD1 (5 bases). The length of the CDR3 is 17 residues. Germline V gives CDR1 LNHDA, CDR2 SQIVND (reference sequence). V lost 5 bases and J 0 bases, leaving 19 bases between the germline ends. The CDR3 region is CASSVRTLFRLNTEAFF. For the CDR3, the DNA is TGTGCCAGTAGTGTACGGACACTCTTCAGGTTGAACACTGAAGCTTTCTTT.

This clonotype came up many times. The chain carries TRBV29-1 and TRBJ1-1; 10 nucleotides align to TRBD1. Trimming took 7 bases from V and 4 from J; bases not matched to a gene: 0. CDR3 length equals 11 residues. The germline CDR1 and CDR2 sequences are SQVTM and ANQGSEA. In nucleotides, the CDR3 is TGCAGCGGGGACAGGGGCACTGAAGCTTTCTTT. Protein: CSGDRGTEAFF. Filled out from reference TRBV29-1 and TRBJ1-1, the complete variable domain reads SAVISQKPSRDICQRGTSLTIQCQVDSQVTMMFWYRQQPGQSLTLIATANQGSEATYESGFVIDKFPISRPNLTFSTLTVSNMSPEDSSIYLCSGDRGTEAFFGQGTRLTVV.

There are a few counts of this clonotype. It may be a read error: a sequence one base away is much more abundant. This sequence joins TRBV20-1 and TRBJ2-5; 12 bases agree with TRBD2. The V gene's germline CDR1 is DFQATT and CDR2 SNEGSKA (reference sequence). The CDR3 contains 15 residues. The CDR3, as DNA: TGCAGTGCTTCCCGACTAGCGGGGGCTCTAGAGACCAAGTACTTC. This gives the protein CSASRLAGALETKYF.

This chain connects TRBV5-1 to TRBJ1-6, with 9 nucleotides matching TRBD1. CDR1 and CDR2 from the germline V gene are SGHRS and YFSETQ. With 3 bases clipped from V and 5 bases from J, the junction kept 3 bases outside the gene matches. The CDR3 has 15 residues. CDR3 region: CASSWGTGHNSPLHF. CDR3 DNA sequence: TGCGCCAGCAGCTGGGGGACAGGGCATAATTCACCCCTCCACTTT. Together with reference TRBV5-1 and TRBJ1-6, the CDR3 gives the full variable domain: KAGVTQTPRYLIKTRGQQVTLSCSPISGHRSVSWYQQTPGQGLQFLFEYFSETQRNKGNFPGRFSGRQFSNSRSEMNVSTLELGDSALYLCASSWGTGHNSPLHFGNGTRLTVT.

Points on this clonotype: A read error is possible here, since a much larger clone lies one base away. The J gene is TRBJ2-7, the V gene TRBV12-3 or TRBV12-4; perhaps TRBD1 as D (6 bases). This CDR3 has 13 amino acids. Trimming took off 5 bases at V and 3 bases at J, with 11 bases between the two ends. The CDR3 sequence is CASSIGTYYEQYF. The CDR3 DNA reads TGTGCCAGCAGTATCGGGACATACTACGAGCAGTACTTC.

This clonotype was detected a few times. This chain links TRBV6-2 or TRBV6-3 with TRBJ1-1; D remains ambiguous. CDR3 length equals 13 residues. Germline assignment: CDR1 MNHEY and CDR2 SVGEGT. The ends were cut back, 3 bases at V and 4 bases at J, with 9 bases in the middle. Written as DNA, the CDR3 is TGTGCCAGCAGTTATATCTACACCACTGAAGCTTTCTTT. This translates into CASSYIYTTEAFF.

This clonotype was seen many times. This chain connects TRBV7-2 to TRBJ2-7, with D possibly being TRBD1 (6 bases). Germline V lookup: CDR1 SGHTA, CDR2 FQGNSA. Trimming cost V 2 bases and J 7 bases, with 9 bases left between them. The CDR3 covers 12 residues. DNA of the CDR3: TGTGCCAGCAGCTTAAGAGGGGGAGAGCAGTACTTC. Protein product: CASSLRGGEQYF.

This clonotype showed up many times. This chain uses TRBV12-3 or TRBV12-4 with TRBJ1-1; D uncertain. The CDR3 contains 12 residues. The V end was cut by 6 bases, the J end by 4 bases, with 9 bases between. CDR3 amino acids: CASRVGITEAFF. In nucleotides, the CDR3 is TGTGCCAGCAGGGTGGGGATCACTGAAGCTTTCTTT.